This TCR beta chain was retrieved from a study of cytomegalovirus exposure and HLA in healthy donors. Use of 60 Vbeta and 13 Jbeta primers characterized the PCR. Sequencing was performed with immunoSEQ multiplex PCR; in TCRdb, only in-frame clones are kept and a portion is missing. The sample consists of 100,000 to 150,000 clones, 80% of them appearing once. The length of the CDR3 is 13 residues. The V end lost 3 bases, the J end lost 4 bases, and 10 bases lay between the germline ends. Germline CDR1 and CDR2: GTSNPN and SVGIG (reference sequence). Sequenced sample: PBMCs. This chain joins TRBV30 and TRBJ1-3; D is perhaps TRBD1 (6 bases). This sequence originates from a female donor in good health and CMV-seronegative. The CDR3 loop reads CAWSGGLGNTIYF. CDR3 coding DNA: TGTGCCTGGAGCGGGGGGCTAGGAAACACCATATATTTT.